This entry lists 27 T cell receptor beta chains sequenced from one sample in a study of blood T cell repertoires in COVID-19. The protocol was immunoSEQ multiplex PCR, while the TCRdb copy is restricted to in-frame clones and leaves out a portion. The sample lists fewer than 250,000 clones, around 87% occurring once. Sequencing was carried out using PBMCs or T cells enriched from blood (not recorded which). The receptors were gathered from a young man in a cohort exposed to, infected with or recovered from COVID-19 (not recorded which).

CDR3 in amino acids: CASSLSSAGASGEQYF. In DNA, the CDR3 is TGTGCCAGCAGTTTATCGAGTGCAGGGGCCTCGGGCGAGCAGTACTTC. V usage is TRBV27 and J usage is TRBJ2-7; D perhaps matches TRBD1 (6 bases). Germline V gives CDR1 MNHEY, CDR2 SMNVEV (reference sequence). The V gene lost 0 bases and the J gene lost 6 bases, with 18 bases spanning the gap. The CDR3 spans 16 residues.

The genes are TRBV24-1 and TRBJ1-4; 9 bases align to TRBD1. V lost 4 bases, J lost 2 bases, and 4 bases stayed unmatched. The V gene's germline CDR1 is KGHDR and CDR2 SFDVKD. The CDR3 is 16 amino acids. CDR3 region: CATSEPGTGTNEKLFF. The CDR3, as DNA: TGTGCCACCAGTGAACCCGGGACAGGGACTAATGAAAAACTGTTTTTT.

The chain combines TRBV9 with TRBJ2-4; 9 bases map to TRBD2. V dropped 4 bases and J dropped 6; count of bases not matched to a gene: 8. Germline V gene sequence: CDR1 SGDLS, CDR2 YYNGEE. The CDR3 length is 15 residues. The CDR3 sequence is CASSPSAGGGNIQYF. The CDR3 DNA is TGTGCCAGCAGCCCTTCGGCGGGAGGGGGAAACATTCAGTACTTC.

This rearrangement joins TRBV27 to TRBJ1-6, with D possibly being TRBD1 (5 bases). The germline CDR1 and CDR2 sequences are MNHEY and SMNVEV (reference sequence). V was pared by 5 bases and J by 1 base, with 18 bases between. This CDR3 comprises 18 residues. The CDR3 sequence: CASSLSRGEWSYNSPLHF. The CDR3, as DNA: TGTGCCAGCAGTCTCTCCCGGGGGGAGTGGTCCTATAATTCACCCCTCCACTTT.

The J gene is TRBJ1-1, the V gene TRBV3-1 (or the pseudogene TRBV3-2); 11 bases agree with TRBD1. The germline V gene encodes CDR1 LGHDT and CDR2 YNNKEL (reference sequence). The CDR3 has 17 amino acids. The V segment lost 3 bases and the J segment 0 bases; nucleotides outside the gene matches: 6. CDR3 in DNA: TGTGCCAGCAGCCACCGGGACAGGGGGTCGCTGAACACTGAAGCTTTCTTT. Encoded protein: CASSHRDRGSLNTEAFF.

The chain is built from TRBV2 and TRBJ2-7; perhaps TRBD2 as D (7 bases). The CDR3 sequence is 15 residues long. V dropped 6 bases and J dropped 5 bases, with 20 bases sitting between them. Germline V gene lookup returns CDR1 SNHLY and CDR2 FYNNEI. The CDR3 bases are TGTGCCAGCAGGGGGGCGGGAGCGTATCGAGACGAGCAGTACTTC. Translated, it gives CASRGAGAYRDEQYF.

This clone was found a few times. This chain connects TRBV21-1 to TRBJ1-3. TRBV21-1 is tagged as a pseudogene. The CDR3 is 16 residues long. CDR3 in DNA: TGTGCCAGCAGCGCCCATAGGAGGGGCTCTGGAAACACCATATATTTT. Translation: CASSAHRRGSGNTIYF.

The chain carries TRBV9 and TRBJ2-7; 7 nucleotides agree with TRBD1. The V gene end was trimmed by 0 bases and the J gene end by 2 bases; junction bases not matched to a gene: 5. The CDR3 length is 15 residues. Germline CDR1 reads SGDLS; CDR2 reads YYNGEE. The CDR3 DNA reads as TGTGCCAGCAGCGTAGGGACAGGACCAACCTACGAGCAGTACTTC. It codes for CASSVGTGPTYEQYF. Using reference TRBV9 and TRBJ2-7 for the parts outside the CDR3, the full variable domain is DSGVTQTPKHLITATGQRVTLRCSPRSGDLSVYWYQQSLDQGLQFLIQYYNGEERAKGNILERFSAQQFPDLHSELNLSSLELGDSALYFCASSVGTGPTYEQYFGPGTRLTVT.

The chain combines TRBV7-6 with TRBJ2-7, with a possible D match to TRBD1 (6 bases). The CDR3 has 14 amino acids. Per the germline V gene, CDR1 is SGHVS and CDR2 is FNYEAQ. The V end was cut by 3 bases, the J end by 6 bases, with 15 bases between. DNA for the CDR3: TGTGCCAGCAGCTTCCTGACCCAGACAGGCGAGCAGTACTTC. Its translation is CASSFLTQTGEQYF.

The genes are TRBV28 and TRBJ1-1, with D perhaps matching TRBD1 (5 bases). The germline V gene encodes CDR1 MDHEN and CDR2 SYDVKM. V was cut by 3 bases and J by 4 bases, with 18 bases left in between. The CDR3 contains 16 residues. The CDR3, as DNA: TGTGCCAGCAGTTTGGGAGGGGAGGTTTTGGGCACTGAAGCTTTCTTT. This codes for CASSLGGEVLGTEAFF.

This CDR3 reads CASSFTGGIGETQYF. The DNA of the CDR3 is TGTGCCAGCAGCTTTACTGGCGGGATCGGGGAGACCCAGTACTTC. The chain is built from TRBV5-4 and TRBJ2-5; TRBD2 is a possible D gene (6 bases). Germline V gene sequence: CDR1 SGHNT, CDR2 YYREEE (reference sequence). This CDR3 spans 15 amino acids. Trimming took 2 bases from V and 5 from J, leaving 16 bases between them.

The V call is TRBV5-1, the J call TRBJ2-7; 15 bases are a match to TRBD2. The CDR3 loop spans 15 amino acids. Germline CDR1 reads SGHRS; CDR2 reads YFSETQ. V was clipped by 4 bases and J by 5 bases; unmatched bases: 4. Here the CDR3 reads CASSRGLAGGNEQYF. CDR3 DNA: TGCGCCAGCAGCAGGGGACTAGCGGGAGGAAACGAGCAGTACTTC.

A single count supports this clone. The CDR3 loop reads CASSFRDRNTGELFF. The CDR3 DNA reads as TGCGCCAGCAGCTTCCGAGACAGAAACACCGGGGAGCTGTTTTTT. The chain combines TRBV5-1 with TRBJ2-2; maybe TRBD1 (5 bases). The germline V gene has CDR1 SGHRS and CDR2 YFSETQ. CDR3 length: 15 amino acids. Trimming pared 2 bases from V and 2 bases from J, leaving 10 bases between.

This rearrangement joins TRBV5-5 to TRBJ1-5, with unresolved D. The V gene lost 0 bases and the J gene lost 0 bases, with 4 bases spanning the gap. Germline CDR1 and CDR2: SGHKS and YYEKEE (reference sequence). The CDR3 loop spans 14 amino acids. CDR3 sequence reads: CASSLALSNQPQHF. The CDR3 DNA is TGTGCCAGCAGCTTGGCACTTAGCAATCAGCCCCAGCATTTT.

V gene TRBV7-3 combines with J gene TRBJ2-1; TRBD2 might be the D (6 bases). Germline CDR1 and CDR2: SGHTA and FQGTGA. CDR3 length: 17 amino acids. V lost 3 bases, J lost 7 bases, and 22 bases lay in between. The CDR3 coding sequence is TGTGCCAGCAGCTTGGGAGGATCGGGGTGGGCGGGAAATGAGCAGTTCTTC. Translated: CASSLGGSGWAGNEQFF.

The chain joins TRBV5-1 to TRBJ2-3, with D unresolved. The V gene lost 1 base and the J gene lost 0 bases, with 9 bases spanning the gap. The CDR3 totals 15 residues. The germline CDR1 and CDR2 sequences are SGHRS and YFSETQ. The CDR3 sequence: CASSLISTSTDTQYF. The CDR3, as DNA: TGCGCCAGCAGCTTGATCTCTACCAGCACAGATACGCAGTATTTT.

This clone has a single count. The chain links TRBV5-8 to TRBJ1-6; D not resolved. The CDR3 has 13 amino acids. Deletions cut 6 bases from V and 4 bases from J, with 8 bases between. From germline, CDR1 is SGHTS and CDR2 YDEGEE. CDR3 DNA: TGTGCCAGCATCCTCGTGTATAATTCACCCCTCCACTTT. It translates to CASILVYNSPLHF.

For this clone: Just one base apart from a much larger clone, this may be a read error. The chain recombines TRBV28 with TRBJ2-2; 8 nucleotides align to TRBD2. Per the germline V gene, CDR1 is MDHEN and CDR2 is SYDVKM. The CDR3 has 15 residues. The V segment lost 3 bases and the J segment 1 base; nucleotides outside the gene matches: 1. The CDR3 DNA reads TGTGCCAGCAGTTTCCTAGCGGGGAACACCGGGGAGCTGTTTTTT. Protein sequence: CASSFLAGNTGELFF.

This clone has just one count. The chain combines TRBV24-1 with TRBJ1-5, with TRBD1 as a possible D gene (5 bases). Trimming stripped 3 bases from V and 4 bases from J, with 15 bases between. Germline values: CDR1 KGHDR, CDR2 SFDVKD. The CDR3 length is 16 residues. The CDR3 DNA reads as TGTGCCACCAGTGATCACACAGGTTCAGGGAATCAGCCCCAGCATTTT. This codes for CATSDHTGSGNQPQHF.

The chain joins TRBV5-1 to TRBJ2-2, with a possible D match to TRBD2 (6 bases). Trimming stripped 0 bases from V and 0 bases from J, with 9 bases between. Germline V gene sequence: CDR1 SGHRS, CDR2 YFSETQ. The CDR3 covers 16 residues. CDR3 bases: TGCGCCAGCAGCTTGGTGGGGGGACCGAACACCGGGGAGCTGTTTTTT. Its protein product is CASSLVGGPNTGELFF.

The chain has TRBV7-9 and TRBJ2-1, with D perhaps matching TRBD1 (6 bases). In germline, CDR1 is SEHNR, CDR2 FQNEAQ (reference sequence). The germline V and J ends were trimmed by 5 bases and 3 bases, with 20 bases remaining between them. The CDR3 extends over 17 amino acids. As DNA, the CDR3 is TGTGCCAGCAGCCGAATTGGACAGACAGAGCACTACAATGAGCAGTTCTTC. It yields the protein CASSRIGQTEHYNEQFF.

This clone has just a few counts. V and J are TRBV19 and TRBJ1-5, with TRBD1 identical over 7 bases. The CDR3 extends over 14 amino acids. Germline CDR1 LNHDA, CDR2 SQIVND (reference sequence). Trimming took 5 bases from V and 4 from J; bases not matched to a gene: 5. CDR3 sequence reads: CASSVGQYNQPQHF. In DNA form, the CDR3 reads TGTGCCAGTAGTGTGGGACAGTATAATCAGCCCCAGCATTTT. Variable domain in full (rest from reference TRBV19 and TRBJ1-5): DGGITQSPKYLFRKEGQNVTLSCEQNLNHDAMYWYRQDPGQGLRLIYYSQIVNDFQKGDIAEGYSVSREKKESFPLTVTSAQKNPTAFYLCASSVGQYNQPQHFGDGTRLSIL.

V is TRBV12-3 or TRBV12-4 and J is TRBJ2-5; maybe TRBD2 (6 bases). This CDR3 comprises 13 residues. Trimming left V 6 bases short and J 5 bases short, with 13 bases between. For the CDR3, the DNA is TGTGCCAGCAGGAGTAGCGGTGGGGAGACCCAGTACTTC. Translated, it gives CASRSSGGETQYF.

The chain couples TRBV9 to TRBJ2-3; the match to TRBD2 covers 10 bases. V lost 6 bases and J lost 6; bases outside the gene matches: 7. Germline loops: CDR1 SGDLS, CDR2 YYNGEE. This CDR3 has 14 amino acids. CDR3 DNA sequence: TGTGCCAGCACGCCTAGCGGGAGTCTGGATACGCAGTATTTT. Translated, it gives CASTPSGSLDTQYF.

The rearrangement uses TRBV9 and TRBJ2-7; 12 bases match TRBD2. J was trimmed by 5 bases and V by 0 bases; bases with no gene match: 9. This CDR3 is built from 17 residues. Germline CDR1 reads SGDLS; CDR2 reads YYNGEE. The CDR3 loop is CASSVGVTSGRGNEQYF. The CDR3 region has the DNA TGTGCCAGCAGCGTAGGCGTGACTAGCGGGAGAGGTAACGAGCAGTACTTC.

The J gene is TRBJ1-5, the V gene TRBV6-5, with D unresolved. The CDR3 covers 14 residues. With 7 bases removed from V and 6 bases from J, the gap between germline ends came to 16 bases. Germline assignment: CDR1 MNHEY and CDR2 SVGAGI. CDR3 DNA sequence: TGTGCCAGCAAGGAGGGTACCAAAAGTCAGCCCCAGCATTTT. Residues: CASKEGTKSQPQHF.

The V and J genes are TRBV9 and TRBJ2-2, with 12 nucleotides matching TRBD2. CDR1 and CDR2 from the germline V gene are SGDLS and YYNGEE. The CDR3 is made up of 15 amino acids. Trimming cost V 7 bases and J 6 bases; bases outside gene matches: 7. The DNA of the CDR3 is TGTGCCAGCGGACTGACTAGCGGGGGCGCCGGGGAGCTGTTTTTT. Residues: CASGLTSGGAGELFF. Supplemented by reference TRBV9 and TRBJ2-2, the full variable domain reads DSGVTQTPKHLITATGQRVTLRCSPRSGDLSVYWYQQSLDQGLQFLIQYYNGEERAKGNILERFSAQQFPDLHSELNLSSLELGDSALYFCASGLTSGGAGELFFGEGSRLTVL.